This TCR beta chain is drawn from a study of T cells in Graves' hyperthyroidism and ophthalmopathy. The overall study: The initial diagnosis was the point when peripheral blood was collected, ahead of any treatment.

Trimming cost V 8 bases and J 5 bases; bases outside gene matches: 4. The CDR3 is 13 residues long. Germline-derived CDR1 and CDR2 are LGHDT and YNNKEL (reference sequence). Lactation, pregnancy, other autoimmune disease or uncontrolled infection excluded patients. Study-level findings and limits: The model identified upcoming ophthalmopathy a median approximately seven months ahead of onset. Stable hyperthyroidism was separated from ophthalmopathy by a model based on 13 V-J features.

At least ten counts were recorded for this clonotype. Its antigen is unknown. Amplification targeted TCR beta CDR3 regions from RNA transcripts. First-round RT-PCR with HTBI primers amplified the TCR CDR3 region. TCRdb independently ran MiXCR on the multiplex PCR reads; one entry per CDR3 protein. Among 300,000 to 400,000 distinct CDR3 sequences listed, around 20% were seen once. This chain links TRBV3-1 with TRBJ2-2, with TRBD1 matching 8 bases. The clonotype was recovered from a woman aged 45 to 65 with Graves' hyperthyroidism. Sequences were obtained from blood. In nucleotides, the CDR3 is TGTGCCAGCCAGGGGGCGGGTACCGGGGAGCTGTTTTTT. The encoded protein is CASQGAGTGELFF.